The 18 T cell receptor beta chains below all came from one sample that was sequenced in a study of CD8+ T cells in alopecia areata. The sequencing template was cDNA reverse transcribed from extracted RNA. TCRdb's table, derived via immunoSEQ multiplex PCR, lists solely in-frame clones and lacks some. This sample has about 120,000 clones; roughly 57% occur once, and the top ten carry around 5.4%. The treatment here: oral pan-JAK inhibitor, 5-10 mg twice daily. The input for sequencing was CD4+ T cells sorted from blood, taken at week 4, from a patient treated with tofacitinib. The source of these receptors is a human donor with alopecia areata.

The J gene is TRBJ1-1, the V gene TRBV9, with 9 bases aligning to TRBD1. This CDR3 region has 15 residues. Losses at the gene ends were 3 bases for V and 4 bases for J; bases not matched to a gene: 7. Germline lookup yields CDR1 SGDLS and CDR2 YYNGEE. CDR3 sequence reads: CASSATKDRGTEAFF. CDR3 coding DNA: TGTGCCAGCAGCGCCACCAAGGACAGGGGCACTGAAGCTTTCTTT.

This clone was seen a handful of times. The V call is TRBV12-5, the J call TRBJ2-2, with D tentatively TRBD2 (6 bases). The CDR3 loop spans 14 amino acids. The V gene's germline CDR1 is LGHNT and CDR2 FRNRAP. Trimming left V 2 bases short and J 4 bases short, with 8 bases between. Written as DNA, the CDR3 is TGTGCTAGTGGTTTGAGCGGGCGCACCGGGGAGCTGTTTTTT. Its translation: CASGLSGRTGELFF. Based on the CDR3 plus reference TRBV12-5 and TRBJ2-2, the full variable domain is DARVTQTPRHKVTEMGQEVTMRCQPILGHNTVFWYRQTMMQGLELLAYFRNRAPLDDSGMPKDRFSAEMPDATLATLKIQPSEPRDSAVYFCASGLSGRTGELFFGEGSRLTVL.

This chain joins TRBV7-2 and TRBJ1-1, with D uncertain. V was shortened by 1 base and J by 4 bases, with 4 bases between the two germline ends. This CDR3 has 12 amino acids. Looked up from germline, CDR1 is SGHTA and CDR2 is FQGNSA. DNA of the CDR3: TGTGCCAGCAGCTTAGTGAGCACTGAAGCTTTCTTT. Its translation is CASSLVSTEAFF.

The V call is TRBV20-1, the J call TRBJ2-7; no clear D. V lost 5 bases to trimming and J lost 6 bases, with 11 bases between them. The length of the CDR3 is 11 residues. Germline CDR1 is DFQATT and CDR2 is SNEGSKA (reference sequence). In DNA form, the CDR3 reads TGCAGTGCTCCTACCTCGGCCGAGCAGTACTTC. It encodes CSAPTSAEQYF.

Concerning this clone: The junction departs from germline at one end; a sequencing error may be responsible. The CDR3 is CASSRSTDGEASF. Here the CDR3 DNA reads TGTGCCAGCAGCCGTTCCACGGACGGTGAAGCTTCCTTT. The rearrangement links TRBV27 to TRBJ1-1; no clear D gene. The CDR3 extends over 13 amino acids. Germline V lookup: CDR1 MNHEY, CDR2 SMNVEV (reference sequence).

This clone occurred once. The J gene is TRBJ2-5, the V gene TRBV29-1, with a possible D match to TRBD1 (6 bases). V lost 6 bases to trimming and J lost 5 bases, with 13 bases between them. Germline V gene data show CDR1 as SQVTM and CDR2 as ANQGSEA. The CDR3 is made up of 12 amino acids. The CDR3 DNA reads TGCAGCGTCGAGAGGCAGGGGGAGACCCAGTACTTC. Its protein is CSVERQGETQYF.

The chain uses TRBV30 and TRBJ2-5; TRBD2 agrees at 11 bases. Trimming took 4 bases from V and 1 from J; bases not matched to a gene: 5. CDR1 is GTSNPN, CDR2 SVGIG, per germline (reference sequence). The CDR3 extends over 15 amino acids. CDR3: CAWTRLAGPQETQYF. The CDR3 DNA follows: TGTGCCTGGACCCGACTAGCGGGACCCCAAGAGACCCAGTACTTC.

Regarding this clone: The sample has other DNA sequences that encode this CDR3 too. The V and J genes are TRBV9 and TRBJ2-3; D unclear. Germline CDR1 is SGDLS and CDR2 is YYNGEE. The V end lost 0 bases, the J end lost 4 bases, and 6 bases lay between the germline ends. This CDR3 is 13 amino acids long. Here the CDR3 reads CASSVGGPDTQYF. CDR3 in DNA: TGTGCCAGCAGCGTAGGTGGGCCAGATACGCAGTATTTT.

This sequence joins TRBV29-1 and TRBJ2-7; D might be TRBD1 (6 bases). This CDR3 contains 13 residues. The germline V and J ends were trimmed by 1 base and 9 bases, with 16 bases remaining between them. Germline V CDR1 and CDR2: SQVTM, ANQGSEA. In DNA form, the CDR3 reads TGCAGCGTTGAAGGCCAGAACGTACAGGGGCAGTACTTC. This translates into CSVEGQNVQGQYF.

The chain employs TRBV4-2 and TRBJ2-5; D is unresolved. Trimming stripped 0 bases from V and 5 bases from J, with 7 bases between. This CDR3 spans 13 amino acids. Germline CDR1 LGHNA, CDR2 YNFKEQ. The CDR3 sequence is CASSQESMETQYF. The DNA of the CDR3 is TGTGCCAGCAGCCAAGAATCGATGGAGACCCAGTACTTC.

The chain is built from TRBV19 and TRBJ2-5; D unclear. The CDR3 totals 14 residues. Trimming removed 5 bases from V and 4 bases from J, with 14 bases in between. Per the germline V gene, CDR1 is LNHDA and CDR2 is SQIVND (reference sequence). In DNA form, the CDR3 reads TGTGCCAGTAGTTCCCGGCTGCTTATAGAGACCCAGTACTTC. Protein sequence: CASSSRLLIETQYF. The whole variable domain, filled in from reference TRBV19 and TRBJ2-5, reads DGGITQSPKYLFRKEGQNVTLSCEQNLNHDAMYWYRQDPGQGLRLIYYSQIVNDFQKGDIAEGYSVSREKKESFPLTVTSAQKNPTAFYLCASSSRLLIETQYFGPGTRLLVL.

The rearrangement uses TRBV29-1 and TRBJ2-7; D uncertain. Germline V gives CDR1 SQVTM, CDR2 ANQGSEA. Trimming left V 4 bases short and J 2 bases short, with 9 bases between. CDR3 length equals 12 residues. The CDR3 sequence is CSVVGGAYEQYF. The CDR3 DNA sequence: TGCAGCGTTGTTGGCGGTGCCTACGAGCAGTACTTC.

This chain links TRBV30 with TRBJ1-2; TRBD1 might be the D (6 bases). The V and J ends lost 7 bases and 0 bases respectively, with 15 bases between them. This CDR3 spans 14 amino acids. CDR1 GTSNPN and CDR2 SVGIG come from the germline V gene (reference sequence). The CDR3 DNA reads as TGTGCCTCGAACTACCGGGGGCCTAACTATGGCTACACCTTC. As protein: CASNYRGPNYGYTF. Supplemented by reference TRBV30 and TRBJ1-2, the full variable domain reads SQTIHQWPATLVQPVGSPLSLECTVEGTSNPNLYWYRQAAGRGLQLLFYSVGIGQISSEVPQNLSASRPQDRQFILSSKKLLLSDSGFYLCASNYRGPNYGYTFGSGTRLTVV.

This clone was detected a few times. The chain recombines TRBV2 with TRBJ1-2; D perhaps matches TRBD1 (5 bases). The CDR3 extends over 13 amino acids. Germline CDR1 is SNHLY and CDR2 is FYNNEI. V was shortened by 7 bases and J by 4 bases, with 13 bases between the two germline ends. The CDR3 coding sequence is TGTGCCAGCATGGTGGACATCGGCTATGGCTACACCTTC. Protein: CASMVDIGYGYTF.

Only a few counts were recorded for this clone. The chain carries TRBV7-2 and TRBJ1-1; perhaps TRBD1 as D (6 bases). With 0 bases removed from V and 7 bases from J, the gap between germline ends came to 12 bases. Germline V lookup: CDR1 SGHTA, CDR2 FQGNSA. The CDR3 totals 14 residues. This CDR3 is CASSLASGDGEAFF. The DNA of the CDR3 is TGTGCCAGCAGCTTAGCGTCAGGGGACGGTGAAGCTTTCTTT.

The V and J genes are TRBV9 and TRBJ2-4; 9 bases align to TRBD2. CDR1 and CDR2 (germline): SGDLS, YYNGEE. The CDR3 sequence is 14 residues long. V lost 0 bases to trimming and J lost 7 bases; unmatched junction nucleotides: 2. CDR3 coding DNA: TGTGCCAGCAGCGTAGAAGGGACTAGCAACATTCAGTACTTC. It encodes CASSVEGTSNIQYF.

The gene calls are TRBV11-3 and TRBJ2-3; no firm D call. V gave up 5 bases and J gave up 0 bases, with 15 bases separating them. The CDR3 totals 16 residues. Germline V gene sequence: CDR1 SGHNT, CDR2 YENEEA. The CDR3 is CASSPEPRSSTDTQYF. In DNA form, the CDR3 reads TGTGCCAGCAGCCCCGAACCTCGATCTAGCACAGATACGCAGTATTTT.

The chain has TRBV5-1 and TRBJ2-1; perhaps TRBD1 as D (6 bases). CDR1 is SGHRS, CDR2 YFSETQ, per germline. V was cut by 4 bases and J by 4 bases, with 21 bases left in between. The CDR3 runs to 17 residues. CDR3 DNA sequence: TGCGCCAGCAGCATAAGAACAGGGAACCAATTATACAATGAGCAGTTCTTC. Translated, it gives CASSIRTGNQLYNEQFF.